This note documents a single T cell receptor (beta chain) sequence. What it recognizes is unknown. At one end, the junction sequence differs from germline, possibly due to a read error. The library came from three nested PCR rounds adapted from ARM-PCR protocols. TCRdb re-called the multiplex PCR reads through MiXCR, storing one row per CDR3 protein. The table has about 76,000 distinct CDR3 sequences, around 70% seen once; the top ten hold around an eighth. No cell sorting was done before RNA was extracted from the tissue. Per germline, CDR1 SGHRS and CDR2 YFSETQ. The CDR3 consists of 14 residues. The source of the sample is a study of tumor and adjacent non-tumor tissue in lung cancer. Across the study: Histology: 11 to 13 adenocarcinoma, 2 squamous cell carcinoma, 1 small cell lung cancer. Samples averaged about 4.17 million productive TCRbeta reads each. Patients were aged roughly 31 to 76, nine to eleven men and about 5 women, stage I to III.

Overall study findings and caveats: Compared with tumor, normal lung showed significantly lower TCR diversity.

This receptor was identified in a woman in her seventies with non-small cell lung cancer. The sample taken for sequencing was lung tumor tissue. The chain has TRBV5-1 and TRBJ2-7, with D unclear. This CDR3 reads CANSLEIDHYEQYF. The CDR3 nucleotides are TGCGCCAACAGCTTGGAGATAGACCACTACGAGCAGTACTTC. The full variable domain, with the rest looked up from reference TRBV5-1 and TRBJ2-7, is KAGVTQTPRYLIKTRGQQVTLSCSPISGHRSVSWYQQTPGQGLQFLFEYFSETQRNKGNFPGRFSGRQFSNSRSEMNVSTLELGDSALYLCANSLEIDHYEQYFGPGTRLTVT.